The rows below give T cell receptor beta chains drawn from one sample of a study of blood T cell repertoires in COVID-19. Assay used: immunoSEQ multiplex PCR; TCRdb lists only in-frame clones, some missing. Of around 190,000 clones listed, approximately 79% were seen once; the top ten hold about an eighth. The sample consisted of peripheral blood. These receptors all stem from a woman aged 50 to 60 with acute or convalescent COVID-19. Both conserved end residues are part of each CDR3. A D gene is named only where the DNA matches it firmly. Some rows have no size entry. The others give once, few or many, or a class for an expanded clone.

abundance: NA; d_gene: TRBD1; j_gene: TRBJ2-1; v_gene: TRBV9; CDR3nt: TGTGCCAGCAGCGTGGGGGGACAGGGGATCTACAATGAGCAGTTCTTC; CDR3aa: CASSVGGQGIYNEQFF
abundance: NA; d_gene: TRBD1; j_gene: TRBJ1-5; v_gene: TRBV2; CDR3nt: TGTGCCAGCAGCTACCGACAGGGGCAAACAGGGCAGCCCCAGCATTTT; CDR3aa: CASSYRQGQTGQPQHF
abundance: NA; d_gene: TRBD1; j_gene: TRBJ2-7; v_gene: TRBV20-1; CDR3nt: TGCAGTGCTAGTAGAGGGGGCAGGGACGAGCAGTACTTC; CDR3aa: CSASRGGRDEQYF
abundance: once; d_gene: NA; j_gene: TRBJ1-1; v_gene: TRBV2; CDR3nt: TGTGCCAGCAGTCGGCTGGCGGGGCTGGGAGGCACTGAAGCTTTCTTT; CDR3aa: CASSRLAGLGGTEAFF
abundance: NA; d_gene: NA; j_gene: TRBJ1-1; v_gene: TRBV7-2; CDR3nt: TGTGCCAGCAGCTTAGCCCCACAGACAAACACTGAAGCTTTCTTT; CDR3aa: CASSLAPQTNTEAFF
abundance: NA; d_gene: NA; j_gene: TRBJ2-7; v_gene: TRBV5-4; CDR3nt: TGTGCCAGCAGCCGCTCCTACGAGCAGTACTTC; CDR3aa: CASSRSYEQYF
abundance: once; d_gene: NA; j_gene: TRBJ1-6; v_gene: TRBV7-9; CDR3nt: TGTGCCAGCCATAAGTCGGGGGGCTCGATTATTTCACCCCTCCACTTT; CDR3aa: CASHKSGGSIISPLHF
abundance: NA; d_gene: NA; j_gene: TRBJ2-1; v_gene: TRBV28; CDR3nt: TGTGCCAGCAGCTCTGGGACATCGGATGAGCAGTTCTTC; CDR3aa: CASSSGTSDEQFF
abundance: NA; d_gene: NA; j_gene: TRBJ2-1; v_gene: TRBV12-5; CDR3nt: TGTGCTAGTGGGGATGGACAGTTTGCCGACAATGAGCAGTTCTTC; CDR3aa: CASGDGQFADNEQFF
abundance: NA; d_gene: TRBD1; j_gene: TRBJ1-6; v_gene: TRBV27; CDR3nt: TGTGCCAGCAGTTTATCGCTCGGACAGGCCTATAATTCACCCCTCCACTTT; CDR3aa: CASSLSLGQAYNSPLHF
abundance: NA; d_gene: TRBD2; j_gene: TRBJ2-1; v_gene: TRBV3-1/TRBV3-2; CDR3nt: TGTGCCAGCAGCCCCCGGGTTAGCGGGGCCTACAATGAGCAGTTCTTC; CDR3aa: CASSPRVSGAYNEQFF
abundance: NA; d_gene: NA; j_gene: TRBJ1-2; v_gene: TRBV7-8; CDR3nt: NA; CDR3aa: CASSHLWGLGYTFGSGIPLGYTF
abundance: NA; d_gene: TRBD1; j_gene: TRBJ1-3; v_gene: TRBV3-1/TRBV3-2; CDR3nt: TGTGCCAGCAGCCTCCGGGACAGATGGAGCGGGGGAAACACCATATATTTT; CDR3aa: CASSLRDRWSGGNTIYF
abundance: NA; d_gene: TRBD2; j_gene: TRBJ2-7; v_gene: TRBV7-2; CDR3nt: TGTGCCAGCAGCGGAATTGATAGCGGGTACGAGCAGTACTTC; CDR3aa: CASSGIDSGYEQYF
abundance: NA; d_gene: TRBD2; j_gene: TRBJ2-3; v_gene: TRBV5-4; CDR3nt: TGTGCCAGCAGCGTAGCGGGGGGGAGGGTTGTAGATACGCAGTATTTT; CDR3aa: CASSVAGGRVVDTQYF
abundance: NA; d_gene: NA; j_gene: TRBJ2-7; v_gene: TRBV10-1; CDR3nt: TGCGCCAGCAGCTCTACCATCTACGAGCAGTACTTC; CDR3aa: CASSSTIYEQYF
abundance: NA; d_gene: TRBD1; j_gene: TRBJ2-3; v_gene: TRBV5-5; CDR3nt: TGTGCCAGCACCAGGACAGGGACAGATACGCAGTATTTT; CDR3aa: CASTRTGTDTQYF
abundance: NA; d_gene: TRBD2; j_gene: TRBJ2-1; v_gene: TRBV27; CDR3nt: TGTGCCAGCAGTTTGGGGCTAGCGGGTGGTGAGCAGTTCTTC; CDR3aa: CASSLGLAGGEQFF
abundance: NA; d_gene: NA; j_gene: TRBJ1-5; v_gene: TRBV19; CDR3nt: TGTGCCAGTAGCCTCCTTCGGCAGCCCCAGCATTTT; CDR3aa: CASSLLRQPQHF
abundance: NA; d_gene: TRBD1; j_gene: TRBJ1-4; v_gene: TRBV18; CDR3nt: TGTGCCAGCTCACGGGGGACAGAAACCTATGAAAAACTGTTTTTT; CDR3aa: CASSRGTETYEKLFF
abundance: NA; d_gene: NA; j_gene: TRBJ1-6; v_gene: TRBV27; CDR3nt: TGTGCCAGCAGTGGGGGGATCACTAGCTCCTATAATTCACCCCTCCACTTT; CDR3aa: CASSGGITSSYNSPLHF
abundance: NA; d_gene: TRBD1; j_gene: TRBJ1-1; v_gene: TRBV19; CDR3nt: TGTGCCAGTATTAATGGCCGACAGGGGACTGAAGCTTTCTTT; CDR3aa: CASINGRQGTEAFF
abundance: NA; d_gene: TRBD1; j_gene: TRBJ2-5; v_gene: TRBV6-5; CDR3nt: TGTGCCAGCAGTTACCAGGGACAGGGGTGGGAGACCCAGTACTTC; CDR3aa: CASSYQGQGWETQYF
abundance: NA; d_gene: NA; j_gene: TRBJ1-4; v_gene: TRBV7-9; CDR3nt: TGTGCCAGCAGCCGAGATGGACAGATAAATGAAAAACTGTTTTTT; CDR3aa: CASSRDGQINEKLFF
abundance: NA; d_gene: NA; j_gene: TRBJ2-2; v_gene: TRBV19; CDR3nt: TGTGCCAGTAGTATATCCCCGGGTACCGGGGAGCTGTTTTTT; CDR3aa: CASSISPGTGELFF
abundance: few; d_gene: NA; j_gene: TRBJ1-1; v_gene: TRBV3-1/TRBV3-2; CDR3nt: TGTGCCAGCAGCCAAGGGGGCTTTGGAAGTGAAGCTTTCTTT; CDR3aa: CASSQGGFGSEAFF
abundance: NA; d_gene: TRBD2; j_gene: TRBJ2-1; v_gene: TRBV6-4; CDR3nt: TGTGCCAGCAGTCCTGCTAGCGGGAGGGGCAATGAGCAGTTCTTC; CDR3aa: CASSPASGRGNEQFF
abundance: NA; d_gene: TRBD1; j_gene: TRBJ1-2; v_gene: TRBV6-6; CDR3nt: TGTGCCAGCAGCCGACAGGGGGCGCTTTCCTATGGCTACACCTTC; CDR3aa: CASSRQGALSYGYTF
abundance: NA; d_gene: NA; j_gene: TRBJ2-7; v_gene: TRBV12-3/TRBV12-4; CDR3nt: TGTGCCAGCAGTTTGGAGGCATACGAGCAGTACTTC; CDR3aa: CASSLEAYEQYF
abundance: NA; d_gene: TRBD1; j_gene: TRBJ1-6; v_gene: TRBV9; CDR3nt: TGTGCCAGCAGCGTAGGTGTCGGTGGGCAGGGGGATTCACCCCTCCACTTT; CDR3aa: CASSVGVGGQGDSPLHF
abundance: once; d_gene: TRBD1; j_gene: TRBJ2-1; v_gene: TRBV3-1/TRBV3-2; CDR3nt: TGTGCCAGCAGCCTCCAGGGGGTCCCCTACAATGAGCAGTTCTTC; CDR3aa: CASSLQGVPYNEQFF
abundance: NA; d_gene: NA; j_gene: TRBJ2-1; v_gene: TRBV18; CDR3nt: TGTGCCAGCTCACCAGGGGGGTACACCTACAATGAGCAGTTCTTC; CDR3aa: CASSPGGYTYNEQFF
abundance: once; d_gene: NA; j_gene: TRBJ2-7; v_gene: TRBV5-1; CDR3nt: TGCGCCAGCAGCTTCGGCCCCGGGCAGGGGTTTGCCTACGAGCAGTACTTC; CDR3aa: CASSFGPGQGFAYEQYF
abundance: NA; d_gene: TRBD1; j_gene: TRBJ2-5; v_gene: TRBV29-1; CDR3nt: TGCAGCGTTGAGGGCCAGGGGGCGGGAGAGACCCAGTACTTC; CDR3aa: CSVEGQGAGETQYF
abundance: NA; d_gene: NA; j_gene: TRBJ1-1; v_gene: TRBV28; CDR3nt: TGTGCCAGCAGTTCACCCGGGGGAAACACTGAAGCTTTCTTT; CDR3aa: CASSSPGGNTEAFF
abundance: NA; d_gene: NA; j_gene: TRBJ2-1; v_gene: TRBV19; CDR3nt: TGTGCCAGTAGTACCCAGGGGACGAATGAGCAGTTCTTC; CDR3aa: CASSTQGTNEQFF
abundance: NA; d_gene: NA; j_gene: TRBJ1-1; v_gene: TRBV27; CDR3nt: TGTGCCAGCAAGAAACAAGGAGTAACTGAAGCTTTCTTT; CDR3aa: CASKKQGVTEAFF
abundance: NA; d_gene: TRBD1; j_gene: TRBJ1-2; v_gene: TRBV4-2; CDR3nt: TGTGCCAGCAGCCCCGCCCGGACAGGGGGCTATGGCTACACCTTC; CDR3aa: CASSPARTGGYGYTF
abundance: NA; d_gene: NA; j_gene: TRBJ1-1; v_gene: TRBV6-1; CDR3nt: TGTGCCAGCAGTGAATGGGGCTGGGAAGTGAACACTGAAGCTTTCTTT; CDR3aa: CASSEWGWEVNTEAFF
abundance: NA; d_gene: NA; j_gene: TRBJ1-2; v_gene: TRBV14; CDR3nt: TGTGCCAGCAGCCAAGATCCAGCCAGGCTGGATGGCTACACCTTC; CDR3aa: CASSQDPARLDGYTF
abundance: NA; d_gene: TRBD1; j_gene: TRBJ1-3; v_gene: TRBV6-5; CDR3nt: TGTGCCAGCAGTTATGGGGGACAGGGGGCTGGAAACACCATATATTTT; CDR3aa: CASSYGGQGAGNTIYF
abundance: NA; d_gene: TRBD1; j_gene: TRBJ1-2; v_gene: TRBV19; CDR3nt: TGTGCCAGCCAAGGACAGGGGGCTTCCTATGGCTACACCTTC; CDR3aa: CASQGQGASYGYTF
abundance: NA; d_gene: TRBD1; j_gene: TRBJ1-2; v_gene: TRBV2; CDR3nt: TGTGCCAGCAACAGGGGGCGAGGTGGCTACACCTTC; CDR3aa: CASNRGRGGYTF
abundance: once; d_gene: TRBD1; j_gene: TRBJ1-1; v_gene: TRBV4-3; CDR3nt: TGCGCCAGCAGCCAAACAGGGGGTAGGAACACTGAAGCTTTCTTT; CDR3aa: CASSQTGGRNTEAFF
abundance: NA; d_gene: NA; j_gene: TRBJ2-3; v_gene: TRBV19; CDR3nt: TGTGCCAGTAGCGACATCAGGGGGGGCACAGATACGCAGTATTTT; CDR3aa: CASSDIRGGTDTQYF
abundance: NA; d_gene: NA; j_gene: TRBJ1-4; v_gene: TRBV28; CDR3nt: TGTGCCAGCAGTTTAGGGAGTCAGTTTAATGAAAAACTGTTTTTT; CDR3aa: CASSLGSQFNEKLFF
abundance: NA; d_gene: NA; j_gene: TRBJ1-5; v_gene: TRBV28; CDR3nt: TGTGCCAGTCATGCCGGGACTACAAATCAGCCCCAGCATTTT; CDR3aa: CASHAGTTNQPQHF
abundance: NA; d_gene: TRBD1; j_gene: TRBJ2-7; v_gene: TRBV20-1; CDR3nt: TGCAGTGCTAGTTTGACAGGGGAGGACGAGCAGTACTTC; CDR3aa: CSASLTGEDEQYF
abundance: once; d_gene: TRBD2; j_gene: TRBJ2-7; v_gene: TRBV27; CDR3nt: TGTGCCAGCAGTTTATCCGGGACTAGGGGGTCTATCGAGCAGTACTTC; CDR3aa: CASSLSGTRGSIEQYF
abundance: NA; d_gene: TRBD1; j_gene: TRBJ1-4; v_gene: TRBV5-4; CDR3nt: TGTGCCAGCAGCTTGGCAGGGACAGGGGATAATGAAAAACTGTTTTTT; CDR3aa: CASSLAGTGDNEKLFF
abundance: NA; d_gene: NA; j_gene: TRBJ1-1; v_gene: TRBV6-5; CDR3nt: TGTGCCAGCAGTTACGGGCAGGGTGGGACTGAAGCTTTCTTT; CDR3aa: CASSYGQGGTEAFF
abundance: NA; d_gene: TRBD1; j_gene: TRBJ1-5; v_gene: TRBV28; CDR3nt: TGTGCCAGCAGTTTATGGGGGACAGGGGGCGCGATCCAGCCCCAGCATTTT; CDR3aa: CASSLWGTGGAIQPQHF
abundance: once; d_gene: TRBD1; j_gene: TRBJ1-1; v_gene: TRBV5-1; CDR3nt: TGCGCCAGCAGCTCTAACAGGGGGGTGAACACTGAAGCTTTCTTT; CDR3aa: CASSSNRGVNTEAFF
abundance: NA; d_gene: NA; j_gene: TRBJ1-2; v_gene: TRBV27; CDR3nt: TGTGCCAGCAGTCCTCGGGGGTCGGGTGGCTATGGCTACACCTTC; CDR3aa: CASSPRGSGGYGYTF
abundance: NA; d_gene: NA; j_gene: TRBJ2-3; v_gene: TRBV5-5; CDR3nt: TGTGCCAGCGGCCTATCGCGGGGATGGGGCACAGATACGCAGTATTTT; CDR3aa: CASGLSRGWGTDTQYF
abundance: once; d_gene: NA; j_gene: TRBJ2-1; v_gene: TRBV6-2/TRBV6-3; CDR3nt: TGTGCCAGCAGTACTATTTCCGGGTCCTACAATGAGCAGTTCTTC; CDR3aa: CASSTISGSYNEQFF
abundance: few; d_gene: TRBD1; j_gene: TRBJ1-2; v_gene: TRBV14; CDR3nt: TGTGCCAGCAGGCAACAGGGGGCGTATGGCTACACCTTC; CDR3aa: CASRQQGAYGYTF
abundance: NA; d_gene: NA; j_gene: TRBJ2-1; v_gene: TRBV3-1/TRBV3-2; CDR3nt: TGTGCCAGCAGTAATCGTCCCAATGAGCAGTTCTTC; CDR3aa: CASSNRPNEQFF
abundance: NA; d_gene: NA; j_gene: TRBJ1-2; v_gene: TRBV5-4; CDR3nt: TGTGCCAGCAGCTTGGGAGGCAGGGTGGACTATGGCTACACCTTC; CDR3aa: CASSLGGRVDYGYTF